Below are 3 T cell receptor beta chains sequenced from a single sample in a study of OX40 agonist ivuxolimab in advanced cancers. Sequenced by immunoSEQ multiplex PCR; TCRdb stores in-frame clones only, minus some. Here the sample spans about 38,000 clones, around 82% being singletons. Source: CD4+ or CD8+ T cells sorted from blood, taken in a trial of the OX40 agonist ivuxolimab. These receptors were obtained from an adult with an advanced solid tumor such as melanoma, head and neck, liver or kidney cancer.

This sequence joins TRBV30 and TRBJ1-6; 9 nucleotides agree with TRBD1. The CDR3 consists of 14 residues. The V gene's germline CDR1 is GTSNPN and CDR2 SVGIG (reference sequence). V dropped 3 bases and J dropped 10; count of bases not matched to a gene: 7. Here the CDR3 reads CAWSPGQGASPLHF. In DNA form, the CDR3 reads TGTGCCTGGAGCCCGGGACAGGGCGCGTCACCCCTCCACTTT.

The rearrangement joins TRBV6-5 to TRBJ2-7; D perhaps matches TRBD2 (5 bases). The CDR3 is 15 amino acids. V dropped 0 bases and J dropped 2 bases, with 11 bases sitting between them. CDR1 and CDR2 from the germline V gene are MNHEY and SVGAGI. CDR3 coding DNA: TGTGCCAGCAGTTACTCGACGAGCGGAACCTACGAGCAGTACTTC. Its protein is CASSYSTSGTYEQYF.

The CDR3 region is CASSLVGPYNEQFF. CDR3 nucleotides: TGCGCCAGCAGCTTGGTGGGACCCTACAATGAGCAGTTCTTC. V and J are TRBV5-1 and TRBJ2-1; D could derive from TRBD1 or TRBD2 (5 bases each). Trimming pared 0 bases from V and 2 bases from J, leaving 6 bases between. CDR3 length: 14 residues. Looked up from germline, CDR1 is SGHRS and CDR2 is YFSETQ.